This T cell receptor (beta chain) was obtained from a study of T-cell memory formation after mild COVID-19. Study as a whole: The TCR clusters were mostly specific to one donor. Study results and caveats: Clones contracting over day 15 to 85 were CD4/CD8 balanced, with later expanders leaning CD4+. The pre-infection memory compartment contained some responding clones, suggesting cross-reactive memory joined.

This clonotype came up a few times. Its antigen is not known. The CDR3 is 15 amino acids. Germline assignment: CDR1 SEHNR and CDR2 FQNEAQ (reference sequence). Trimming pared 1 base from V and 0 bases from J, leaving 6 bases between. TCRdb used MiXCR to reprocess the 5' RACE reads, holding one entry per CDR3 protein. The data show about 200,000 distinct CDR3 sequences, with more than 8% seen just once and about 3.8% held by the top ten. The receptor comes from a man aged 18 to 30 who had mild COVID-19 (a few samples of this study predate the infection). Cell type and time point are not known. Sequencing used PBMCs or a T cell subset sorted from them (not recorded which). V gene TRBV7-9 combines with J gene TRBJ2-2; D is uncertain. CDR3 nucleotide sequence: TGTGCCAGCAGCTTAGGGAGCTCGAACACCGGGGAGCTGTTTTTT. Its protein is CASSLGSSNTGELFF.